Below are 20 T cell receptor beta chains sequenced from a single sample in a study of blood T cell repertoires in COVID-19. Using immunoSEQ multiplex PCR, the repertoire was profiled, and TCRdb retains in-frame clones only, with some absent. There are around 260,000 clones in the sample; approximately 89% occur only once, and over 2% lies in the top ten. Sequencing used peripheral blood. Receptors originate from a woman aged 25 to 39 with COVID-19, enrolled during active disease.

The V gene is TRBV13, the J gene TRBJ1-6, with D possibly being TRBD1 (6 bases). The germline V gene has CDR1 PRHDT and CDR2 FYEKMQ (reference sequence). Trimming pared 0 bases from V and 1 base from J, leaving 13 bases between. This CDR3 contains 18 residues. CDR3 DNA: TGTGCCAGCAGCTTAGGGGGCCGGGGACAATCCTATAATTCACCCCTCCACTTT. Protein product: CASSLGGRGQSYNSPLHF.

The chain links TRBV10-1 to TRBJ2-1; the D gene is possibly TRBD2 (6 bases). The CDR3 contains 13 residues. CDR1 WNHNN and CDR2 SYGVQD come from the germline V gene (reference sequence). Trimming stripped 6 bases from V and 10 bases from J, with 16 bases between. The CDR3 is CASSGNSGGEQFF. In DNA, the CDR3 is TGCGCCAGCAGCGGTAATAGCGGAGGGGAGCAGTTCTTC.

This clone was observed once. The V call is TRBV11-3, the J call TRBJ2-5; possible D gene TRBD1, 5 bases. Germline lookup yields CDR1 SGHNT and CDR2 YENEEA. CDR3 length: 14 residues. Trimming cost V 6 bases and J 1 base, with 12 bases left between them. DNA for the CDR3: TGTGCCAGCAGTCAAAACAGGTTCCAAGAGACCCAGTACTTC. This translates into CASSQNRFQETQYF.

The CDR3, as DNA: TGTGCCAGCAGTAGCGGGAGTGCGCAGTATTTT. Amino acids: CASSSGSAQYF. The chain links TRBV27 to TRBJ2-3, with 8 bases matching TRBD2. This CDR3 is built from 11 residues. The germline gives CDR1 MNHEY, CDR2 SMNVEV (reference sequence). The V segment lost 5 bases and the J segment 10 bases; nucleotides outside the gene matches: 2.

V is TRBV3-1 (or the pseudogene TRBV3-2) and J is TRBJ2-1; perhaps TRBD2 as D (6 bases). V was shortened by 3 bases and J by 14 bases, with 11 bases between the two germline ends. From germline, CDR1 is LGHDT and CDR2 YNNKEL (reference sequence). The CDR3 spans 11 residues. The CDR3 region is CASSHTTRKFF. In DNA, the CDR3 is TGTGCCAGCAGCCATACGACTAGGAAGTTCTTC.

This clone appeared a single time. This chain connects TRBV10-3 to TRBJ1-4; D uncertain. Germline CDR1 and CDR2: ENHRY and SYGVKD. This CDR3 has 14 residues. V was trimmed by 2 bases and J by 4 bases, leaving 8 bases between them. CDR3 nucleotide sequence: TGTGCCATCAGTGAGGTCCGGGTTAATGAAAAACTGTTTTTT. This sequence encodes CAISEVRVNEKLFF.

The chain uses TRBV27 and TRBJ1-1; TRBD1 aligns across 8 bases. Germline trimming cut 6 bases from V and 6 bases from J; bases unmatched to any gene: 12. Looked up from germline, CDR1 is MNHEY and CDR2 is SMNVEV (reference sequence). The length of the CDR3 is 15 residues. CDR3 amino acids: CASRTMDRAGPEAFF. Here the CDR3 DNA reads TGTGCCAGCAGGACTATGGACAGGGCCGGACCTGAAGCTTTCTTT.

Remarks on this clone: Mismatch with germline at one junction end may stem from a read error. This chain uses TRBV6-5 with TRBJ1-6; D gene uncertain. This CDR3 region has 14 residues. Germline V gene lookup returns CDR1 MNHEY and CDR2 SVGAGI. The CDR3 reads CATESSSYNSPLHF. As DNA, the CDR3 is TGCGCTACAGAGTCGAGCTCCTATAATTCACCCCTCCACTTT.

V gene TRBV3-1 (or the pseudogene TRBV3-2) combines with J gene TRBJ2-6; D ambiguous. From germline, CDR1 is LGHDT and CDR2 YNNKEL (reference sequence). With 4 bases removed from V and 2 bases from J, the gap between germline ends came to 18 bases. This CDR3 has 18 amino acids. This CDR3 reads CASSPSIIRSTGANVLTF. CDR3 in DNA: TGTGCCAGCAGCCCGAGTATCATCAGGTCGACTGGGGCCAACGTCCTGACTTTC.

V usage is TRBV6-1 and J usage is TRBJ2-7, with TRBD2 matching 13 bases. Germline V gene data show CDR1 as MNHNS and CDR2 as SASEGT. V lost 2 bases to trimming and J lost 3 bases; unmatched junction nucleotides: 22. CDR3 length equals 22 residues. The CDR3 here is CASSETRMGGLAGAPIYYEQYF. The CDR3 DNA sequence: TGTGCCAGCAGTGAAACAAGGATGGGTGGACTAGCGGGAGCCCCAATCTACTACGAGCAGTACTTC.

The chain carries TRBV2 and TRBJ2-7; a weak D match, TRBD1 (5 bases). V was trimmed by 4 bases and J by 0 bases, leaving 10 bases between them. This CDR3 is built from 14 residues. Germline-derived CDR1 and CDR2 are SNHLY and FYNNEI. CDR3 region: CASSGQGLSYEQYF. The CDR3, as DNA: TGTGCCAGCAGTGGGCAGGGCCTCTCCTACGAGCAGTACTTC.

The chain combines TRBV30 with TRBJ1-6; TRBD1 is a possible D gene (6 bases). Trimming removed 1 base at V and 0 bases at J, with 19 bases between. Germline CDR1 is GTSNPN and CDR2 is SVGIG (reference sequence). The CDR3 consists of 19 residues. CDR3 sequence reads: CAWSAPGHRRSSYNSPLHF. The CDR3, as DNA: TGTGCCTGGAGTGCACCGGGACACAGAAGAAGCTCCTATAATTCACCCCTCCACTTT.

The genes are TRBV3-1 (or the pseudogene TRBV3-2) and TRBJ2-1; 13 bases map to TRBD2. The CDR3 spans 16 residues. J was trimmed by 9 bases and V by 0 bases; bases with no gene match: 5. Germline CDR1 and CDR2: LGHDT and YNNKEL (reference sequence). Here the CDR3 reads CASSQERTSGSPEQFF. CDR3 DNA: TGTGCCAGCAGCCAAGAACGGACTAGCGGGAGCCCTGAGCAGTTCTTC.

The chain employs TRBV6-5 and TRBJ1-2; TRBD1 agrees at 7 bases. Germline values: CDR1 MNHEY, CDR2 SVGAGI. The CDR3 runs to 14 residues. V lost 4 bases and J lost 4; bases outside the gene matches: 6. CDR3 sequence (DNA): TGTGCCAGCAGTTCACAGGGGAAGGGCTATGGCTACACCTTC. Protein product: CASSSQGKGYGYTF.

The chain links TRBV7-2 to TRBJ2-6; D remains unclear. Germline V gene lookup returns CDR1 SGHTA and CDR2 FQGNSA. This CDR3 comprises 15 residues. Trimming pared 4 bases from V and 0 bases from J, leaving 7 bases between. In DNA form, the CDR3 reads TGTGCCAGCAGCTCGCCCAGCTCTGGGGCCAACGTCCTGACTTTC. Its protein is CASSSPSSGANVLTF.

The genes are TRBV9 and TRBJ1-5, with D perhaps TRBD1 (5 bases). V lost 4 bases to trimming and J lost 3 bases, with 11 bases between them. Germline V gene data show CDR1 as SGDLS and CDR2 as YYNGEE. The length of the CDR3 is 14 residues. CDR3 protein: CASSPEGLNQPQHF. The CDR3 region has the DNA TGTGCCAGCAGCCCGGAGGGACTCAATCAGCCCCAGCATTTT.

This chain connects TRBV7-9 to TRBJ1-1, with D maybe TRBD1 (5 bases). This CDR3 region has 12 residues. The V gene's germline CDR1 is SEHNR and CDR2 FQNEAQ (reference sequence). The V end was cut by 5 bases, the J end by 12 bases, with 16 bases between. The CDR3 loop is CASSITTQGPFF. CDR3 nucleotide sequence: TGTGCCAGCAGCATCACCACCCAGGGTCCTTTCTTT.

This clone was observed once. This chain links TRBV28 with TRBJ1-4; D gene uncertain. Germline V CDR1 and CDR2: MDHEN, SYDVKM. CDR3 length: 14 amino acids. Trimming took off 5 bases at V and 4 bases at J, with 11 bases between the two ends. The CDR3, as DNA: TGTGCCAGCAGTCCCTGGAGGAATAATGAAAAACTGTTTTTT. Encoded protein: CASSPWRNNEKLFF. Together with reference TRBV28 and TRBJ1-4, the CDR3 gives the full variable domain: DVKVTQSSRYLVKRTGEKVFLECVQDMDHENMFWYRQDPGLGLRLIYFSYDVKMKEKGDIPEGYSVSREKKERFSLILESASTNQTSMYLCASSPWRNNEKLFFGSGTQLSVL.

The chain recombines TRBV9 with TRBJ1-3; weak D call: TRBD1 (6 bases). Per germline, CDR1 SGDLS and CDR2 YYNGEE. The CDR3 totals 17 residues. V was clipped by 0 bases and J by 0 bases, with 13 bases between them. CDR3: CASSVGQGSVSGNTIYF. Here the CDR3 DNA reads TGTGCCAGCAGCGTAGGCCAGGGGAGCGTCTCTGGAAACACCATATATTTT.

The chain couples TRBV9 to TRBJ1-1; D is possibly TRBD1 (6 bases). Germline assignment: CDR1 SGDLS and CDR2 YYNGEE. CDR3 size: 14 residues. Trimming took 3 bases from V and 1 from J, leaving 10 bases between them. The chain's CDR3 is CASSEQGPNTEAFF. CDR3 coding DNA: TGTGCCAGCAGCGAACAGGGTCCGAACACTGAAGCTTTCTTT.